This T cell receptor beta chain was captured in a study of cytomegalovirus exposure and HLA in healthy donors. This table comes from immunoSEQ multiplex PCR, and its TCRdb copy is limited to in-frame clones, with some not included. The sample consists of 200,000 to 250,000 clones, around nine tenths of them appearing once. Germline V gene data show CDR1 as ENHRY and CDR2 as SYGVKD. This CDR3 region has 14 residues. Trimming cost V 0 bases and J 5 bases, with 10 bases left between them. The specimen sequenced was PBMCs. The chain couples TRBV10-3 to TRBJ1-2, with D perhaps TRBD1 (5 bases). This TCR was sampled from a woman aged 18-29 years in good health and CMV-seronegative. CDR3 in DNA: TGTGCCATCAGTGAGTCAGGGGCTCGGTATGGCTACACCTTC. Its protein is CAISESGARYGYTF.